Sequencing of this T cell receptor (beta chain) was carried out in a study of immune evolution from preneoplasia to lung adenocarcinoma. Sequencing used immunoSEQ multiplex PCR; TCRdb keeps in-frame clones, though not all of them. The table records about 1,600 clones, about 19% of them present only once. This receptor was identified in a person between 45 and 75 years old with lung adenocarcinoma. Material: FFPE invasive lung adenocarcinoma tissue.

This CDR3 reads CASSLGTGNYEQYF. The CDR3 DNA sequence: TGTGCCAGCAGCTTGGGGACAGGGAACTACGAGCAGTACTTC. The rearrangement joins TRBV7-3 to TRBJ2-7, with 9 bases matching TRBD1. The length of the CDR3 is 14 residues. Germline V gives CDR1 SGHTA, CDR2 FQGTGA. The trim removed 3 bases at V and 3 bases at J, leaving 3 bases unmatched.